The next 28 T cell receptor beta chains were all read from a single sample in a study of CD8 T cells in ankylosing spondylitis. Each CDR3 protein gets one entry after TCRdb re-called the 5' RACE reads with MiXCR. This table holds roughly 220,000 distinct CDR3 sequences, over 9.5% found once. Sequenced sample: blood, either unsorted or a sorted T cell fraction (not recorded which). These receptors were collected from a male donor with ankylosing spondylitis or in good health (not recorded which).

This clonotype was seen ten or more times. No conserved phenylalanine or tryptophan ends this CDR3, so it is likely a read error. The DNA is left out, because the CDR3 cannot be placed on it with certainty; the CDR3 is given as TCRdb lists it. The CDR3 sequence is CASSPTGH. J is TRBJ2-1 and V is TRBV5-4; the D segment call TRBD2 is taken from the table without a DNA check. The CDR3 sequence runs 8 residues, both termini included. Germline CDR1 and CDR2: SGHNT and YYREEE (reference sequence).

This clonotype was seen a handful of times. J is TRBJ2-5 and V is TRBV3-1, with 8 positions matching TRBD2. The junction had 9 bases not matched to a gene; V was cut back by 4 bases and J by 5 bases. The CDR3 is 15 amino acids. The germline gives CDR1 LGHDT, CDR2 YNNKEL (reference sequence). In DNA form, the CDR3 reads TGTGCCAGCAGCCTCAGGACTAGCCGCGCCGAGACCCAGTACTTC. Translation: CASSLRTSRAETQYF.

In this sample, this clonotype turned up many times. CDR3 in amino acids: CASSLPGGGQDNEQFF. The CDR3 coding sequence is TGCGCCAGCAGCTTGCCCGGGGGCGGCCAGGACAATGAGCAGTTCTTC. The chain couples TRBV5-1 to TRBJ2-1; D may match TRBD1 or TRBD2 (6 bases each). Germline V gene lookup returns CDR1 SGHRS and CDR2 YFSETQ. The CDR3 sequence is 16 residues long. Trimming left V 1 base short and J 5 bases short, with 16 bases between. Complete variable domain (other parts from reference TRBV5-1 and TRBJ2-1): KAGVTQTPRYLIKTRGQQVTLSCSPISGHRSVSWYQQTPGQGLQFLFEYFSETQRNKGNFPGRFSGRQFSNSRSEMNVSTLELGDSALYLCASSLPGGGQDNEQFFGPGTRLTVL.

This clonotype was detected ten times or more. This chain links TRBV7-9 with TRBJ2-3; 8 bases are a match to TRBD2. The CDR3 spans 14 residues. J lost 4 bases, V lost 5 bases, and 5 bases had no gene match. The germline gives CDR1 SEHNR, CDR2 FQNEAQ (reference sequence). CDR3 amino acids: CASSRTSHPDTQYF. DNA of the CDR3: TGTGCCAGCAGCCGGACTAGCCACCCAGATACGCAGTATTTT.

The table lists this clonotype with many counts. J is TRBJ1-2 and V is TRBV5-1, with D maybe TRBD1 (5 bases). The V end was cut by 0 bases, the J end by 10 bases, with 16 bases between. Germline-derived CDR1 and CDR2 are SGHRS and YFSETQ. The CDR3 has 14 residues. For the CDR3, the DNA is TGCGCCAGCAGCTTGGCCGATGGACATCGTGACTACACCTTC. Amino acid sequence: CASSLADGHRDYTF.

Many counts were recorded for this clonotype. CDR3 in amino acids: CSARDGRWGGTEAFF. In DNA, the CDR3 is TGCAGTGCTAGAGATGGCAGGTGGGGGGGAACTGAAGCTTTCTTT. The J gene is TRBJ1-1, the V gene TRBV20-1; D is perhaps TRBD1 (5 bases). CDR3 length equals 15 residues. V shed 0 bases and J shed 5 bases, with 16 bases lying between them. Germline lookup yields CDR1 DFQATT and CDR2 SNEGSKA (reference sequence).

The chain couples TRBV5-1 to TRBJ1-5; maybe TRBD1 (5 bases). The V end was cut by 1 base, the J end by 2 bases, with 25 bases between. Germline values: CDR1 SGHRS, CDR2 YFSETQ. The CDR3 is made up of 20 amino acids. CDR3 protein: CASSLKRPRGEHSGNQPQHF. The CDR3 DNA is TGCGCCAGCAGCTTGAAGCGCCCGAGGGGTGAACATAGCGGCAATCAGCCCCAGCATTTT.

This clonotype has ten or more counts. The genes are TRBV12-3 or TRBV12-4 and TRBJ1-4, with 7 bases matching TRBD1. This CDR3 has 15 residues. The V segment lost 8 bases and the J segment 8 bases; nucleotides outside the gene matches: 14. This chain's CDR3 is CASVRNGGGQEKLFF. The DNA of the CDR3 is TGTGCCAGCGTTAGAAACGGGGGGGGACAGGAAAAACTGTTTTTT.

This chain connects TRBV24-1 to TRBJ2-7, with D perhaps assigned TRBD1 or TRBD2 (7 bases each). Trimming removed 3 bases at V and 2 bases at J, with 13 bases between. Looked up from germline, CDR1 is KGHDR and CDR2 is SFDVKD. The CDR3 has 15 residues. The CDR3 bases are TGTGCCACCAGTGATCCCAGGGGGGGCCCCTACGAGCAGTACTTC. This translates into CATSDPRGGPYEQYF.

This clonotype was counted at least ten times. The chain uses TRBV5-1 and TRBJ2-5; TRBD2 aligns across 12 bases. The CDR3 extends over 16 amino acids. Germline V gives CDR1 SGHRS, CDR2 YFSETQ. V trimming: 1 base; J trimming: 2 bases; junction bases outside the gene matches: 3. In nucleotides, the CDR3 is TGCGCCAGCAGCTTGAACGGACTAGCGGGGCAAGAGACCCAGTACTTC. This codes for CASSLNGLAGQETQYF.

This clonotype was counted ten times or more. J is TRBJ2-1 and V is TRBV20-1, with D maybe TRBD1 (6 bases). Germline values: CDR1 DFQATT, CDR2 SNEGSKA (reference sequence). This CDR3 has 13 residues. The ends were cut back, 5 bases at V and 5 bases at J, with 13 bases in the middle. The CDR3 spells CSADRRRDNEQFF. The CDR3, as DNA: TGCAGTGCTGACAGGAGAAGGGACAATGAGCAGTTCTTC.

This clonotype was seen repeatedly, ten times or more. This chain links TRBV29-1 with TRBJ1-1; a possible D gene is TRBD1 (6 bases). There are 12 residues in the CDR3. Germline V gene sequence: CDR1 SQVTM, CDR2 ANQGSEA. The ends were cut back, 6 bases at V and 5 bases at J, with 13 bases in the middle. Here the CDR3 DNA reads TGCAGCGTACGGACAGAGGGAACTGAAGCTTTCTTT. Amino acid sequence: CSVRTEGTEAFF.

The sample holds many counts of this clonotype. The chain employs TRBV10-3 and TRBJ1-5; no reliable D call. There are 13 residues in the CDR3. Germline V lookup: CDR1 ENHRY, CDR2 SYGVKD. V lost 7 bases, J lost 3 bases, and 10 bases lay in between. For the CDR3, the DNA is TGTGCCATCACCGGAGGGCCCAATCAGCCCCAGCATTTT. Translation gives CAITGGPNQPQHF.

In regard to this clonotype: Given a much more abundant clone one base away, this may be a read error. V is TRBV20-1 and J is TRBJ1-6; no reliable D call. This CDR3 has 13 amino acids. Germline V lookup: CDR1 DFQATT, CDR2 SNEGSKA (reference sequence). The CDR3 nucleotides are TGCAGTGCTAGTGAACAGACTAATTCAGCCCTCCACTTT. Its translation is CSASEQTNSALHF.

This clonotype was observed many times. This rearrangement joins TRBV20-1 to TRBJ2-3; 12 bases fit TRBD2. Per germline, CDR1 DFQATT and CDR2 SNEGSKA (reference sequence). The CDR3 sequence is 17 residues long. V lost 5 bases to trimming and J lost 0 bases; unmatched junction nucleotides: 9. The CDR3 region is CSAPSSGGAPSTDTQYF. The CDR3 nucleotides are TGCAGTGCTCCCTCTAGCGGGGGGGCCCCTAGCACAGATACGCAGTATTTT.

In this sample, this clonotype turned up many times. This chain joins TRBV12-3 or TRBV12-4 and TRBJ1-2; D may be TRBD1 (6 bases). V lost 7 bases, J lost 5 bases, and 17 bases lay in between. CDR3 length equals 14 residues. The CDR3 loop is CASTPAGGAYGYTF. The DNA of the CDR3 is TGTGCCAGCACCCCGGCGGGGGGCGCTTATGGCTACACCTTC.

The V call is TRBV6-2 or TRBV6-3, the J call TRBJ2-1, with 8 bases that match TRBD2. Trimming cost V 0 bases and J 3 bases; bases outside gene matches: 7. Germline V lookup: CDR1 MNHEY, CDR2 SVGEGT. The CDR3 has 17 amino acids. The CDR3: CASSYSASGGDYNEQFF. In DNA form, the CDR3 reads TGTGCCAGCAGTTACTCCGCAAGCGGGGGTGACTACAATGAGCAGTTCTTC.

This clonotype appeared many times. This rearrangement joins TRBV12-3 or TRBV12-4 to TRBJ1-5; D gene unclear. V lost 3 bases and J lost 3, with 6 bases in between. The CDR3 covers 13 residues. The CDR3 loop reads CASSFGDNQPQHF. Written as DNA, the CDR3 is TGTGCCAGCAGTTTCGGGGACAATCAGCCCCAGCATTTT.

This clonotype has a count of ten or more. The CDR3 reads CASSEPGTNTDTQYF. The CDR3, as DNA: TGTGCCAGCAGCGAACCCGGGACTAACACAGATACGCAGTATTTT. This sequence joins TRBV3-1 and TRBJ2-3, with 7 bases aligning to TRBD2. The CDR3 sequence is 15 residues long. Germline lookup yields CDR1 LGHDT and CDR2 YNNKEL (reference sequence). The junction had 7 bases not matched to a gene; V was cut back by 5 bases and J by 2 bases.

This clonotype was seen at least ten times. The V gene is TRBV7-3, the J gene TRBJ1-1; D not certain. With 2 bases removed from V and 6 bases from J, the gap between germline ends came to 13 bases. The CDR3 runs to 14 residues. Germline values: CDR1 SGHTA, CDR2 FQGTGA. The chain's CDR3 is CASSLHKGAAEAFF. The CDR3 DNA sequence: TGTGCCAGCAGCTTACACAAGGGTGCGGCTGAAGCTTTCTTT.

This chain joins TRBV5-1 and TRBJ1-5; 10 nucleotides line up with TRBD1. Germline CDR1 SGHRS, CDR2 YFSETQ. V dropped 4 bases and J dropped 8; count of bases not matched to a gene: 6. The CDR3 sequence is 14 residues long. The CDR3 here is CASSTTGGLEPQHF. The CDR3 coding sequence is TGCGCCAGCAGCACGACAGGGGGCCTGGAGCCCCAGCATTTT.

The chain recombines TRBV11-2 with TRBJ1-4; D unclear. This CDR3 is 14 amino acids long. Trimming shortened V by 3 bases and J by 5 bases, and 10 bases separated the two germline ends. Germline CDR1 and CDR2: SGHAT and FQNNGV. The CDR3 here is CASSFFGENEKLFF. In nucleotides, the CDR3 is TGTGCCAGCAGCTTCTTCGGGGAAAATGAAAAACTGTTTTTT.

This clonotype has a handful of counts. The chain links TRBV20-1 to TRBJ1-1, with a weak D call TRBD1 (6 bases). V shed 6 bases and J shed 1 base, with 24 bases lying between them. The CDR3 contains 17 residues. Looked up from germline, CDR1 is DFQATT and CDR2 is SNEGSKA (reference sequence). The CDR3 region is CSAPGAVLGPTNTEAFF. CDR3 nucleotides: TGCAGTGCCCCGGGGGCGGTTCTGGGACCGACGAACACTGAAGCTTTCTTT.

Many counts were recorded for this clonotype. The V and J genes are TRBV20-1 and TRBJ2-7; TRBD1 aligns across 8 bases. The V segment lost 2 bases and the J segment 3 bases; nucleotides outside the gene matches: 3. In germline, CDR1 is DFQATT, CDR2 SNEGSKA (reference sequence). This CDR3 has 13 amino acids. CDR3 DNA: TGCAGTGCTAGACGCGACAGGGGCTACGAGCAGTACTTC. Protein sequence: CSARRDRGYEQYF.

The V call is TRBV5-4, the J call TRBJ2-2, with D unresolved. Germline loops: CDR1 SGHNT, CDR2 YYREEE (reference sequence). The CDR3 covers 14 residues. The germline V and J ends were trimmed by 1 base and 6 bases, with 10 bases remaining between them. The CDR3 loop reads CASSLWWESGELFF. In DNA form, the CDR3 reads TGTGCCAGCAGCTTGTGGTGGGAATCCGGGGAGCTGTTTTTT. Full variable domain (missing parts from reference TRBV5-4 and TRBJ2-2): ETGVTQSPTHLIKTRGQQVTLRCSSQSGHNTVSWYQQALGQGPQFIFQYYREEENGRGNFPPRFSGLQFPNYSSELNVNALELDDSALYLCASSLWWESGELFFGEGSRLTVL.

This clonotype has a count of ten or more. V usage is TRBV5-1 and J usage is TRBJ2-5, with 7 bases aligning to TRBD2. Germline V CDR1 and CDR2: SGHRS, YFSETQ. CDR3 length equals 14 residues. The trim removed 4 bases at V and 2 bases at J, leaving 5 bases unmatched. CDR3 in amino acids: CASSKGTTQETQYF. The CDR3 region has the DNA TGCGCCAGCAGCAAAGGGACTACTCAAGAGACCCAGTACTTC.

This clonotype was counted only a few times. CDR3 sequence (DNA): TGTGCCACCACAAGCGGGAAGGGATCTGGAAACACCATATATTTT. Translating it yields CATTSGKGSGNTIYF. The chain uses TRBV24-1 and TRBJ1-3, with D unclear. Deletions cut 8 bases from V and 1 base from J, with 14 bases between. From germline, CDR1 is KGHDR and CDR2 SFDVKD. This CDR3 has 15 amino acids.

The gene calls are TRBV7-9 and TRBJ2-1; D is uncertain. The CDR3 runs 12 residues. Germline V gene sequence: CDR1 SEHNR, CDR2 FQNEAQ (reference sequence). The V end was cut by 4 bases, the J end by 6 bases, with 7 bases between. The chain's CDR3 is CASSSRSNEQFF. In DNA, the CDR3 is TGTGCCAGCAGCTCGAGGTCCAATGAGCAGTTCTTC. Supplemented by reference TRBV7-9 and TRBJ2-1, the full variable domain reads DTGVSQNPRHKITKRGQNVTFRCDPISEHNRLYWYRQTLGQGPEFLTYFQNEAQLEKSRLLSDRFSAERPKGSFSTLEIQRTEQGDSAMYLCASSSRSNEQFFGPGTRLTVL.